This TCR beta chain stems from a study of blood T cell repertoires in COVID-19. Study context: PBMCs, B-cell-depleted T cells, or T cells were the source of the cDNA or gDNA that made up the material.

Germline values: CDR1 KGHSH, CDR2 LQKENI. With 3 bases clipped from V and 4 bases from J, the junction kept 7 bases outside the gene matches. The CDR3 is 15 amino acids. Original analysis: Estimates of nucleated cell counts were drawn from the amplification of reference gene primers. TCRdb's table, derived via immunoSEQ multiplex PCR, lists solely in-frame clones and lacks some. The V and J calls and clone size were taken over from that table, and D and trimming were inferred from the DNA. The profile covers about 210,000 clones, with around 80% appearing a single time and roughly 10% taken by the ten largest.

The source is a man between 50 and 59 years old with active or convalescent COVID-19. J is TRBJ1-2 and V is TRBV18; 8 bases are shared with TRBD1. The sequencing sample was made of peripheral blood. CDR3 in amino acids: CASSPGTGESYGYTF. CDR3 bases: TGTGCCAGCTCACCGGGGACAGGCGAAAGCTATGGCTACACCTTC.